This TCR beta chain originates from a study of cytomegalovirus exposure and HLA in healthy donors. Study-level findings and limits: In an earlier analysis, most TCR beta V segments were productive about 87% or about 30% of the time. TCR beta chain V- and J-gene trimming was linked, in a later analysis, to a missense variant in DCLRE1C. Certain sequence variants were highly shared and formed a cluster, and this cluster was likely a sequencing artifact.

This CDR3 region has 14 residues. The ends lost 6 bases at V and 4 bases at J; junction bases unmatched: 8. Germline values: CDR1 MNHNY, CDR2 SVGAGI (reference sequence). Concerning this clone itself: Its antigen remains unknown.

PCR employed 60 Vbeta and 13 Jbeta primers. As originally analysed: It was a later analysis that counted tens of millions of unique TCR beta chains, of which roughly 10 million were shared. Measured with immunoSEQ multiplex PCR; TCRdb has only the in-frame clones, and not every one. The DNA gave D and trimming, while V, J and clone size come from that table. The sample has over 150,000 clones, 70% to 85% seen once; the top ten hold about 3.8%. Sequencing input: PBMCs. This sequence joins TRBV6-6 and TRBJ1-2; 7 nucleotides align to TRBD1. The TCR comes from a woman aged 55-69 years in good health and CMV-seropositive. This chain's CDR3 is CASRRIRDSYGYTF. The CDR3 nucleotides read TGTGCCAGCAGACGCATACGGGACAGCTATGGCTACACCTTC.